These 32 T cell receptor beta chains share one sample of origin, sequenced in a study of blood T cell repertoires in COVID-19. TCRdb's table, derived via immunoSEQ multiplex PCR, lists solely in-frame clones and lacks some. The sample lists roughly 220,000 clones, approximately 85% seen once, with 7% to 10% in the top ten. What was sequenced was peripheral blood. The receptors come from a woman over 75 with COVID-19, enrolled during active disease.

This clone was found a few times. V usage is TRBV24-1 and J usage is TRBJ1-5; D unresolved. CDR1 KGHDR and CDR2 SFDVKD come from the germline V gene. The CDR3 runs to 14 residues. Trimming took off 4 bases at V and 3 bases at J, with 9 bases between the two ends. In DNA, the CDR3 is TGTGCCACCAGTGAGGGAGGTTTCAATCAGCCCCAGCATTTT. Amino acids: CATSEGGFNQPQHF.

As concerns this clone: The same CDR3 arises from other DNA sequences in this sample as well. The J gene is TRBJ1-1, the V gene TRBV19; 8 bases align to TRBD1. The trim removed 5 bases at V and 1 base at J, leaving 6 bases unmatched. The V gene's germline CDR1 is LNHDA and CDR2 SQIVND (reference sequence). The CDR3 is 15 amino acids. The CDR3 sequence is CASSGDRRQNTEAFF. In nucleotides, the CDR3 is TGTGCCAGTAGTGGGGACAGGAGACAGAACACTGAAGCTTTCTTT.

V usage is TRBV4-1 and J usage is TRBJ1-3; 7 positions match TRBD1. Germline CDR1 is MGHRA and CDR2 is YSYEKL. The CDR3 runs 17 residues. V lost 0 bases, J lost 2 bases, and 7 bases stayed unmatched. The CDR3 DNA reads TGCGCCAGCAGCCAAGATCAGGCAGGGGGTGCTGGAAACACCATATATTTT. Translated: CASSQDQAGGAGNTIYF.

This clone has just a few counts. This rearrangement joins TRBV6-2 or TRBV6-3 to TRBJ2-7; D is ambiguous. Between the trimmed V and J ends, which lost 4 bases and 3 bases, there was a span of 7 bases. Germline lookup yields CDR1 MNHEY and CDR2 SVGEGT. CDR3 length: 12 amino acids. The CDR3 protein is CASSLQHYEQYF. DNA of the CDR3: TGTGCCAGCAGTTTACAGCACTACGAGCAGTACTTC.

The chain's CDR3 is CASSPSLMNTEAFF. The CDR3 DNA follows: TGTGCCAGCAGCCCATCACTGATGAACACTGAAGCTTTCTTT. The chain carries TRBV7-9 and TRBJ1-1; D gene uncertain. Trimming removed 5 bases from V and 0 bases from J, with 10 bases in between. The CDR3 is 14 amino acids. The germline V gene has CDR1 SEHNR and CDR2 FQNEAQ (reference sequence).

This clone has more than one count but fewer than ten. The chain employs TRBV27 and TRBJ2-2; D remains unclear. The germline V gene encodes CDR1 MNHEY and CDR2 SMNVEV (reference sequence). CDR3 length: 15 amino acids. The V gene lost 7 bases and the J gene lost 3 bases, with 15 bases spanning the gap. This chain's CDR3 is CASTPDGAYTGELFF. The CDR3 nucleotides are TGTGCCAGCACCCCCGACGGAGCATACACCGGGGAGCTGTTTTTT.

This clone was observed once. The rearrangement joins TRBV4-3 to TRBJ2-7, with D perhaps matching TRBD1 (6 bases). The CDR3 has 15 residues. The germline V and J ends were trimmed by 0 bases and 4 bases, with 13 bases remaining between them. CDR1 and CDR2 from the germline V gene are LGHNA and YSLEER. The CDR3: CASSQDGQGRYEQYF. CDR3 nucleotide sequence: TGCGCCAGCAGCCAAGATGGGCAGGGGCGGTACGAGCAGTACTTC.

This rearrangement joins TRBV6-5 to TRBJ1-1, with no clear D. The germline CDR1 and CDR2 sequences are MNHEY and SVGAGI. The V end was cut by 5 bases, the J end by 0 bases, with 7 bases between. The CDR3 sequence is 13 residues long. This chain's CDR3 is CASSLGLNTEAFF. CDR3 nucleotide sequence: TGTGCCAGCAGTCTGGGCTTGAACACTGAAGCTTTCTTT.

The rearrangement uses TRBV5-1 and TRBJ2-3, with 7 bases lining up with TRBD1. V shed 5 bases, J shed 6 bases, and the junction held 3 bases outside the gene matches. This CDR3 has 12 amino acids. CDR1 SGHRS and CDR2 YFSETQ come from the germline V gene. CDR3 protein: CASRVGQDTQYF. CDR3 sequence (DNA): TGCGCCAGCAGGGTGGGACAGGATACGCAGTATTTT.

V usage is TRBV6-1 and J usage is TRBJ1-1, with TRBD1 matching 9 bases. The germline gives CDR1 MNHNS, CDR2 SASEGT. Germline trimming cut 4 bases from V and 2 bases from J; bases unmatched to any gene: 17. The CDR3 sequence is 19 residues long. The DNA of the CDR3 is TGTGCCAGCAGTGCGAGGGCAAGTGGGACAGGGAGTCTAAACACTGAAGCTTTCTTT. It specifies CASSARASGTGSLNTEAFF.

This clone was counted only a few times. V usage is TRBV24-1 and J usage is TRBJ2-1; possibly TRBD2 for D (6 bases). There are 16 residues in the CDR3. V lost 3 bases, J lost 5 bases, and 16 bases lay in between. Germline V CDR1 and CDR2: KGHDR, SFDVKD. The CDR3 region is CATSDRGLSSHNEQFF. The CDR3 coding sequence is TGTGCCACCAGTGATCGGGGACTCTCCAGCCACAATGAGCAGTTCTTC.

V usage is TRBV7-3 and J usage is TRBJ1-1; possibly TRBD1 for D (6 bases). CDR1 and CDR2 (germline): SGHTA, FQGTGA. The V end lost 1 base, the J end lost 4 bases, and 13 bases lay between the germline ends. The CDR3 runs 15 residues. In DNA form, the CDR3 reads TGTGCCAGCAGCTTAAAGGCCACAGGGCCCACTGAAGCTTTCTTT. This translates into CASSLKATGPTEAFF.

This rearrangement joins TRBV9 to TRBJ2-2; 9 bases fit TRBD1. The V gene's germline CDR1 is SGDLS and CDR2 YYNGEE. V lost 3 bases to trimming and J lost 7 bases; unmatched junction nucleotides: 7. The length of the CDR3 is 15 residues. The CDR3 loop is CASSASTGGNGELFF. The CDR3 region has the DNA TGTGCCAGCAGCGCCTCAACAGGGGGCAACGGGGAGCTGTTTTTT. Using reference TRBV9 and TRBJ2-2 for the parts outside the CDR3, the full variable domain is DSGVTQTPKHLITATGQRVTLRCSPRSGDLSVYWYQQSLDQGLQFLIQYYNGEERAKGNILERFSAQQFPDLHSELNLSSLELGDSALYFCASSASTGGNGELFFGEGSRLTVL.

The chain uses TRBV1 and TRBJ1-5; the tabulated D call, TRBD1, remains unverified against the DNA. TRBV1 is described as a pseudogene. This CDR3 spans 14 amino acids. CDR3 sequence (DNA): TGCACCCACCAAGACAGGGGGAGCAATCAGCCCCAGCATTTT. Protein: CTHQDRGSNQPQHF.

The V gene is TRBV18, the J gene TRBJ1-3, with a weak D call TRBD1 (6 bases). Looked up from germline, CDR1 is KGHSH and CDR2 is LQKENI. CDR3 size: 17 residues. V gave up 4 bases and J gave up 0 bases, with 16 bases separating them. CDR3 region: CASSQSRGPNSGNTIYF. In DNA, the CDR3 is TGTGCCAGCTCACAATCCAGGGGTCCAAACTCTGGAAACACCATATATTTT.

This clone has just one count. V and J are TRBV3-1 (or the pseudogene TRBV3-2) and TRBJ2-2; D is uncertain. Trimming cost V 4 bases and J 2 bases, with 5 bases left between them. Germline-derived CDR1 and CDR2 are LGHDT and YNNKEL (reference sequence). This CDR3 contains 13 residues. The CDR3 loop is CASSLLNTGELFF. The CDR3 DNA sequence: TGTGCCAGCAGCCTCTTAAACACCGGGGAGCTGTTTTTT.

This CDR3 is CASHRDRTEAFF. The DNA of the CDR3 is TGTGCCAGCCACAGGGACCGCACTGAAGCTTTCTTT. The gene calls are TRBV2 and TRBJ1-1, with D possibly TRBD1 on 6 matching bases. Trimming removed 8 bases from V and 4 bases from J, with 11 bases in between. Germline V gene sequence: CDR1 SNHLY, CDR2 FYNNEI. CDR3 length: 12 amino acids.

CDR3 sequence (DNA): TGTGCCAGCAGCCAAAACAACAGGGACAGTTGGGCTTTCTTT. Translating it yields CASSQNNRDSWAFF. The chain couples TRBV4-2 to TRBJ1-1; TRBD1 aligns across 7 bases. Germline V lookup: CDR1 LGHNA, CDR2 YNFKEQ. The ends lost 2 bases at V and 11 bases at J; junction bases unmatched: 11. The CDR3 consists of 14 residues.

The CDR3 loop reads CATSDPGTGSGANVLTF. As DNA, the CDR3 is TGTGCCACCAGTGATCCGGGGACAGGGTCTGGGGCCAACGTCCTGACTTTC. The rearrangement uses TRBV24-1 and TRBJ2-6; 9 bases map to TRBD1. Losses at the gene ends were 3 bases for V and 1 base for J; bases not matched to a gene: 3. From germline, CDR1 is KGHDR and CDR2 SFDVKD. The CDR3 has 17 residues.

The chain joins TRBV28 to TRBJ2-1; 7 bases map to TRBD1. The trim removed 7 bases at V and 4 bases at J, leaving 7 bases unmatched. Germline CDR1 and CDR2: MDHEN and SYDVKM. The CDR3 length is 14 residues. The CDR3 nucleotides are TGTGCCAGCACCGTTGGGACAGTATACAATGAGCAGTTCTTC. Amino acids: CASTVGTVYNEQFF.

This clone was seen once. J is TRBJ1-1 and V is TRBV10-3, with D possibly matching TRBD1 (5 bases). V dropped 4 bases and J dropped 3 bases, with 9 bases sitting between them. In germline, CDR1 is ENHRY, CDR2 SYGVKD. The CDR3 extends over 13 amino acids. The CDR3 DNA reads TGTGCCATCAGTGGCGGGGGGTACACTGAAGCTTTCTTT. It is translated as CAISGGGYTEAFF.

The CDR3 DNA reads as TGTGCCAGCAGCCCGACACCGAGGGGGACTGAAGCTTTCTTT. This sequence encodes CASSPTPRGTEAFF. The chain couples TRBV3-1 (or the pseudogene TRBV3-2) to TRBJ1-1; possibly TRBD1 for D (6 bases). Germline values: CDR1 LGHDT, CDR2 YNNKEL (reference sequence). The CDR3 consists of 14 residues. Between the trimmed V and J ends, which lost 4 bases and 5 bases, there was a span of 14 bases.

This chain joins TRBV24-1 and TRBJ2-1, with 8 bases that match TRBD2. Germline V lookup: CDR1 KGHDR, CDR2 SFDVKD. Trimming at V came to 4 bases and at J to 9 bases, leaving 13 bases not matched to a gene. The CDR3 length is 16 residues. The CDR3 loop is CATSEAISGRSGEQFF. CDR3 DNA sequence: TGTGCCACCAGTGAGGCGATAAGCGGGAGAAGCGGTGAGCAGTTCTTC.

This clone was seen a few times. The J gene is TRBJ1-5, the V gene TRBV29-1, with unresolved D. The CDR3 sequence is 13 residues long. Trimming left V 4 bases short and J 2 bases short, with 9 bases between. CDR1 and CDR2 from the germline V gene are SQVTM and ANQGSEA. The CDR3 spells CSVGGSGNQPQHF. The CDR3 DNA reads as TGCAGCGTTGGCGGTAGTGGCAATCAGCCCCAGCATTTT.

This clone showed up just once. The rearrangement uses TRBV7-9 and TRBJ1-2; D remains unclear. CDR1 is SEHNR and CDR2 is FQNEAQ in the germline V gene (reference sequence). V lost 2 bases and J 5 bases, leaving 6 bases between the germline ends. The CDR3 has 12 residues. CDR3 sequence (DNA): TGTGCCAGCAGCTTAACGGTGTATGGCTACACCTTC. It yields the protein CASSLTVYGYTF.

This sequence joins TRBV2 and TRBJ1-6, with D unclear. Germline-derived CDR1 and CDR2 are SNHLY and FYNNEI. The CDR3 has 15 residues. With 4 bases removed from V and 0 bases from J, the gap between germline ends came to 7 bases. The chain's CDR3 is CASSGAASYNSPLHF. CDR3 bases: TGTGCCAGCAGTGGGGCCGCCTCCTATAATTCACCCCTCCACTTT.

DNA of the CDR3: TGCGCCAGCAGCCCGGGACTAGCGGATTTTAAAGAGACCCAGTACTTC. It encodes CASSPGLADFKETQYF. The chain carries TRBV5-1 and TRBJ2-5; TRBD2 matches 11 bases. CDR3 size: 16 residues. Germline trimming cut 4 bases from V and 3 bases from J; bases unmatched to any gene: 8. The germline gives CDR1 SGHRS, CDR2 YFSETQ.

This rearrangement joins TRBV4-1 to TRBJ1-6, with D possibly being TRBD1 (5 bases). Germline V CDR1 and CDR2: MGHRA, YSYEKL. CDR3 length: 15 amino acids. V lost 2 bases and J 11 bases, leaving 16 bases between the germline ends. CDR3 amino acids: CASSQLAGVRPPLHF. DNA for the CDR3: TGCGCCAGCAGCCAACTGGCGGGGGTTCGGCCACCCCTCCACTTT.

The chain has TRBV18 and TRBJ2-3; no clear D. The CDR3 extends over 13 amino acids. Germline loops: CDR1 KGHSH, CDR2 LQKENI. V lost 4 bases to trimming and J lost 4 bases, with 9 bases between them. The CDR3 DNA reads as TGTGCCAGCTCACTCGCTGAGGCAGATACGCAGTATTTT. Its translation: CASSLAEADTQYF.

The CDR3 spells CASGWSSYEQYF. The CDR3 DNA reads TGTGCCAGCGGGTGGAGCTCCTACGAGCAGTACTTC. This chain links TRBV2 with TRBJ2-7, with no clear D. The V and J ends lost 8 bases and 0 bases respectively, with 8 bases between them. The CDR3 is made up of 12 amino acids. Germline V lookup: CDR1 SNHLY, CDR2 FYNNEI.

The rearrangement uses TRBV15 and TRBJ1-3; TRBD1 aligns across 7 bases. The CDR3 has 17 amino acids. The junction had 6 bases not matched to a gene; V was cut back by 1 base and J by 0 bases. In germline, CDR1 is LNHNV, CDR2 YYDKDF (reference sequence). The CDR3 sequence is CATSRGSTGSSGNTIYF. CDR3 DNA sequence: TGTGCCACCAGCAGAGGGTCGACAGGGAGCTCTGGAAACACCATATATTTT.

This clone came up a few times. The chain is built from TRBV5-1 and TRBJ2-1; no clear D. The germline V gene encodes CDR1 SGHRS and CDR2 YFSETQ. Deletions cut 5 bases from V and 7 bases from J, with 13 bases between. The CDR3 covers 13 residues. The CDR3 is CASRAARSNEQFF. The CDR3, as DNA: TGCGCCAGCAGGGCGGCACGCTCTAATGAGCAGTTCTTC.